This T cell receptor beta chain was documented in a study of T cells after yellow fever vaccination. This clonotype was counted a few times. This CDR3 is 12 amino acids long. Trimming cost V 5 bases and J 11 bases, with 13 bases left between them. The germline V gene encodes CDR1 SGHAT and CDR2 FQNNGV. TCRdb redid the calling of the 5' RACE reads with MiXCR, one entry per CDR3 protein. The sample includes some 400,000 distinct CDR3 sequences, 18% of them seen just once. The receptor comes from a man aged 18 to 29 who received the YFV17D yellow fever vaccine. The sample here was PBMCs, taken before the yellow fever booster vaccination. The chain couples TRBV11-2 to TRBJ2-1; D is perhaps TRBD1 (5 bases). The chain's CDR3 is CASSQERGKQFF. DNA of the CDR3: TGTGCCAGCAGCCAAGAAAGGGGTAAGCAGTTCTTC.